The 9 T cell receptor beta chains given below trace back to one sample, sequenced in a study of T cells expressing NK-cell markers. TCRdb re-called the 5' RACE reads and shows each CDR3 protein once, DNA omitted. The sample holds around 550,000 distinct CDR3 sequences. Sequenced input: blood T cells: a sorted CD56 or NKG2C T cell subset, CD4+ or CD8+ T cells, or bulk PBMC T cells (not recorded which). These receptors were collected from a man aged 18 to 35 in good health.

This rearrangement joins TRBV14 to TRBJ2-5; absent DNA, TCRdb's TRBD2 call cannot be checked. CDR3 length: 15 amino acids. Per germline, CDR1 SGHDN and CDR2 FVKESK. CDR3 in amino acids: CASSPGDYPQETQYF.

The chain has TRBV29-1 and TRBJ2-6; no DNA is available, so the TRBD1 call from TCRdb remains unchecked. The CDR3 loop spans 17 amino acids. Germline V CDR1 and CDR2: SQVTM, ANQGSEA. The CDR3 loop reads CSVSGGQGASGANVLTF.

V usage is TRBV6-1 and J usage is TRBJ2-3. Germline V gene sequence: CDR1 MNHNS, CDR2 SASEGT. The CDR3 totals 13 residues. Here the CDR3 reads CASSVHVTDTQYF.

This chain links TRBV28 with TRBJ2-3; TCRdb's assignment of TRBD1 cannot be checked, as there is no DNA. Germline CDR1 and CDR2: MDHEN and SYDVKM. This CDR3 is 15 amino acids long. CDR3 amino acids: CASSLLVPLYDTQYF.

V is TRBV11-2 and J is TRBJ2-5; as DNA is missing, the TRBD1 call by TCRdb cannot be tested. The CDR3 is 15 amino acids. Germline loops: CDR1 SGHAT, CDR2 FQNNGV. CDR3 protein: CASSGGGPERETQYF.

V gene TRBV18 combines with J gene TRBJ1-4. From germline, CDR1 is KGHSH and CDR2 LQKENI. This CDR3 contains 12 residues. The CDR3 region is CASSPPRGKLFF.

This rearrangement joins TRBV3-1 to TRBJ2-1; the TCRdb call, TRBD2, lacks DNA for checking. Germline CDR1 LGHDT, CDR2 YNNKEL (reference sequence). The CDR3 covers 14 residues. The CDR3 sequence: CASSQGLESNEQFF.

The chain employs TRBV12-3 or TRBV12-4 and TRBJ2-1; absent DNA, TCRdb's TRBD2 call cannot be checked. CDR3 length: 13 amino acids. CDR3 sequence: CASSFGGGPVQFF.

The rearrangement uses TRBV5-1 and TRBJ2-3. The CDR3 is made up of 13 amino acids. Germline CDR1 is SGHRS and CDR2 is YFSETQ. The CDR3 loop reads CASSWRRTDTQYF.